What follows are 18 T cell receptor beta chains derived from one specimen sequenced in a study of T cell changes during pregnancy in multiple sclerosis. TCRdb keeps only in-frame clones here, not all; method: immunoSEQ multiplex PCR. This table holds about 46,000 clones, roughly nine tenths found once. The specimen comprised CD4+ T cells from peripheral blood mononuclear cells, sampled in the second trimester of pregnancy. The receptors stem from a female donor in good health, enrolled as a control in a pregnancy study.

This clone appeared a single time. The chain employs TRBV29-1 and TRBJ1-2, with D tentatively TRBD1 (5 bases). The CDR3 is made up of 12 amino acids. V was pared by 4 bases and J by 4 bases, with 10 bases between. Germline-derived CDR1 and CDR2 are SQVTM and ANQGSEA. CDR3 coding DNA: TGCAGCGTTGCCCTCCAGGGCTATGGCTACACCTTC. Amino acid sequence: CSVALQGYGYTF.

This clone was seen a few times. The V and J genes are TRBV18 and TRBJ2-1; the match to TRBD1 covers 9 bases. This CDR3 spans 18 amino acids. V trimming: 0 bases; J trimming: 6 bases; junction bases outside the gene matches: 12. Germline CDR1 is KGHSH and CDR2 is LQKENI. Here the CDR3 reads CASSPPWSSGQGFNEQFF. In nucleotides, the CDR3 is TGTGCCAGCTCACCACCGTGGAGTTCGGGACAGGGTTTCAATGAGCAGTTCTTC.

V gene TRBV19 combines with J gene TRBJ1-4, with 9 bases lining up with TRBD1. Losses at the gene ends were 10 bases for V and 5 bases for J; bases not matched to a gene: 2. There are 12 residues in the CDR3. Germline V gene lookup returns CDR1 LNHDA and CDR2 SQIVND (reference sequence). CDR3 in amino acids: CAIGTGNEKLFF. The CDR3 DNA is TGTGCCATCGGGACAGGGAATGAAAAACTGTTTTTT. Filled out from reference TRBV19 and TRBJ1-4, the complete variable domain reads DGGITQSPKYLFRKEGQNVTLSCEQNLNHDAMYWYRQDPGQGLRLIYYSQIVNDFQKGDIAEGYSVSREKKESFPLTVTSAQKNPTAFYLCAIGTGNEKLFFGSGTQLSVL.

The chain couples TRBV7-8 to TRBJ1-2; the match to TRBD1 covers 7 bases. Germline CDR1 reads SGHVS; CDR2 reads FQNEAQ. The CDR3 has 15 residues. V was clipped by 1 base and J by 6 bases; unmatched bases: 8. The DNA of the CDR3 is TGTGCCAGCAGCTTAGAGGGGAGACAGGGTGATGGCTACACCTTC. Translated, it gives CASSLEGRQGDGYTF.

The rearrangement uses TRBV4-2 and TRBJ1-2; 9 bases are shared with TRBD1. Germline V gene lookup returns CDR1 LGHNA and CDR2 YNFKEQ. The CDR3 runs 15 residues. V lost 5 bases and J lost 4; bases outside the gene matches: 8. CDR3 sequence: CASSERDRDSYGYTF. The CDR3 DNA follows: TGTGCCAGCAGCGAAAGGGACAGGGATTCCTATGGCTACACCTTC.

In DNA form, the CDR3 reads TGTGCCAGCAGCTCACGGGTCCTGAACACCGGGGAGCTGTTTTTT. Amino acids: CASSSRVLNTGELFF. J is TRBJ2-2 and V is TRBV11-1; no firm D call. V lost 4 bases to trimming and J lost 1 base, with 10 bases between them. Per germline, CDR1 SGHAT and CDR2 FQDESV (reference sequence). The CDR3 covers 15 residues. The whole variable domain, filled in from reference TRBV11-1 and TRBJ2-2, reads EAEVAQSPRYKITEKSQAVAFWCDPISGHATLYWYRQILGQGPELLVQFQDESVVDDSQLPKDRFSAERLKGVDSTLKIQPAELGDSAMYLCASSSRVLNTGELFFGEGSRLTVL.

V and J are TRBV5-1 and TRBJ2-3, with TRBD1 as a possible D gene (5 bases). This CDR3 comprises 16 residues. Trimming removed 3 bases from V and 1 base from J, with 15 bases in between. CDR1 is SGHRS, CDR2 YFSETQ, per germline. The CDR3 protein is CASSSGPLGGTDTQYF. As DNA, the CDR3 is TGCGCCAGCAGCTCCGGGCCCCTAGGGGGCACAGATACGCAGTATTTT.

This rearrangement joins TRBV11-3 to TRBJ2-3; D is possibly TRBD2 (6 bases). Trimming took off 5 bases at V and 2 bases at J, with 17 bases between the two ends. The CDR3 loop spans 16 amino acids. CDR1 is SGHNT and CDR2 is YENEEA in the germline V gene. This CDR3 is CASSLKVLADTDTQYF. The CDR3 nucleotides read TGTGCCAGCAGCCTTAAAGTACTAGCTGACACAGATACGCAGTATTTT.

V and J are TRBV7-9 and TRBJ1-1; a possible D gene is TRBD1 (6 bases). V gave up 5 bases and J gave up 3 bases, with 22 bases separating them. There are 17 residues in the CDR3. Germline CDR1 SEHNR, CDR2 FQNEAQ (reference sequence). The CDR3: CASSLGQLGSGDTEAFF. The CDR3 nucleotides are TGTGCCAGCAGCCTTGGACAGCTAGGAAGTGGGGACACTGAAGCTTTCTTT.

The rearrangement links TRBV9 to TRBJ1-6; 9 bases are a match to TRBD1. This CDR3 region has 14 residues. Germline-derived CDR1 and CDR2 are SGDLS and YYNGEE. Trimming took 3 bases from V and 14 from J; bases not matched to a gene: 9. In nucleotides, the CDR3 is TGTGCCAGCAGCGAGATAGGACAGGGGCTAACCCTCCACTTT. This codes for CASSEIGQGLTLHF.

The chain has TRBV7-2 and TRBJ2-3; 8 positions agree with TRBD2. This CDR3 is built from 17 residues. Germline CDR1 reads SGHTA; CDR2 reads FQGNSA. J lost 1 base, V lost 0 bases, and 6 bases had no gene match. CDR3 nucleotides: TGTGCCAGCAGCTTAGCGGGGACCGGGGGGGGCACAGATACGCAGTATTTT. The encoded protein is CASSLAGTGGGTDTQYF.

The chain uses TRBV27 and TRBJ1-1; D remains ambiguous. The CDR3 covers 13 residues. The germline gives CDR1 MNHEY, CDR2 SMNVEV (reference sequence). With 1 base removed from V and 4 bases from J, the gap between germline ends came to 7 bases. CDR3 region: CASSLYYGTEAFF. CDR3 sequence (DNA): TGTGCCAGCAGTTTATATTACGGCACTGAAGCTTTCTTT.

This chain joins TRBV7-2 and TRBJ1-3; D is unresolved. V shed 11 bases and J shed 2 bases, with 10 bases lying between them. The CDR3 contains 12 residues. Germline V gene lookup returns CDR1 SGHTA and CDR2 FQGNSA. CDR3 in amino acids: CAGGIPGNTIYF. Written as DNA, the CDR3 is TGTGCCGGCGGGATCCCTGGAAACACCATATATTTT.

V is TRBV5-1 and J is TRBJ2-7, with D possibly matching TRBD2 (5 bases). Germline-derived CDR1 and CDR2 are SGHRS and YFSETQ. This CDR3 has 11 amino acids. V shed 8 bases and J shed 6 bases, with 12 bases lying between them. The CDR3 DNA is TGCGCCAGAAGGCGGGTATCCGAGCAGTACTTC. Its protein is CARRRVSEQYF.

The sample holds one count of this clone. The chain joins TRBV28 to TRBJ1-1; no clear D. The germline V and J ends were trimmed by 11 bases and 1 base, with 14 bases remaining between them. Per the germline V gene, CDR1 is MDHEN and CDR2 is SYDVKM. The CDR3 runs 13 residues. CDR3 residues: CALMRVANTEAFF. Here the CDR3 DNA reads TGTGCCCTAATGAGGGTGGCGAACACTGAAGCTTTCTTT.

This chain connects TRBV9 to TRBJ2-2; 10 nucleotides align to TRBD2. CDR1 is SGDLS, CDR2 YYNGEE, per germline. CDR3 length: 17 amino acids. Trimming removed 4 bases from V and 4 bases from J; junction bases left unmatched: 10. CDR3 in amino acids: CASSPLPVAGGTGELFF. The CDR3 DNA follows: TGTGCCAGCAGCCCCCTGCCGGTAGCGGGGGGCACCGGGGAGCTGTTTTTT.

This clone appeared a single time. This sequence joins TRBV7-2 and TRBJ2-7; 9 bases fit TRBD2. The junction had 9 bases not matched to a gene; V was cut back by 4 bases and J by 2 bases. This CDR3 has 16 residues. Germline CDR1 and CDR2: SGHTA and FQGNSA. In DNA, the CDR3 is TGTGCCAGCAGCTCCCTGAGGCGGGGGGGTCCCTACGAGCAGTACTTC. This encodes CASSSLRRGGPYEQYF.

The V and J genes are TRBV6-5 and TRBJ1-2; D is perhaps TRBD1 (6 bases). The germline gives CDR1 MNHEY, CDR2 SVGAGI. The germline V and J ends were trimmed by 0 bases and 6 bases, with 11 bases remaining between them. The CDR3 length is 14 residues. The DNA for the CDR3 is TGTGCCAGCAGTTACTCCGGGGCAGGGGATGGCTACACCTTC. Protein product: CASSYSGAGDGYTF.